This T cell receptor beta chain came from a study of shared clonotypes between healthy human individuals. Findings of the study overall: Although depth was large, rarefaction showed that sequencing of the sorted subsets was incomplete. Donor scarcity curtailed the genetic and exposure-history diversity represented herein.

The CDR3 length is 12 residues. The V gene lost 10 bases and the J gene lost 3 bases, with 10 bases spanning the gap. Germline values: CDR1 MNHNS, CDR2 SASEGT. In the original processing: Sequence data from immunoSEQ were junction-only and lacked quality scores; consequently, filtering differed. This table comes from immunoSEQ multiplex PCR, and its TCRdb copy is limited to in-frame clones, with some not included. V, J and clone size were drawn from that table, and D and trimming were deduced from the DNA. Among some 1,900,000 clones, approximately 95% were seen once, and the ten largest hold more than 0.95%. Concerning this clone itself: Its antigen remains unknown.

Naive CD8 cells lacked CD45RO, underwent positive selection for CCR7 and left out terminally differentiated effector memory CD45RA+ cells. The sample consisted of naive CD8+ T cells sorted from blood. The chain has TRBV6-1 and TRBJ2-1; D may be TRBD1 (5 bases). The origin of this receptor is a man aged 18 to 35 in good health. The CDR3 spells CATTTDYNEQFF. For the CDR3, the DNA is TGTGCCACGACGACAGACTACAATGAGCAGTTCTTC.